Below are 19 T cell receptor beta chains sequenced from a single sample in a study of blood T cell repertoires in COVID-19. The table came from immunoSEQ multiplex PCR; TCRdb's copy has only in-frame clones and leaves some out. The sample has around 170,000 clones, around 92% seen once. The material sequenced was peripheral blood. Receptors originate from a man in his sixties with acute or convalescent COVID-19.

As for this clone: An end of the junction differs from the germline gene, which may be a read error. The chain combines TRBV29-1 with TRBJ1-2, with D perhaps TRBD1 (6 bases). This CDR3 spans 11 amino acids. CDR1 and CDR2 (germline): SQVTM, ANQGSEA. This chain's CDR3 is CSTPGRTVLVF. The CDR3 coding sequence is TGCAGTACTCCCGGCCGGACAGTGCTAGTCTTC.

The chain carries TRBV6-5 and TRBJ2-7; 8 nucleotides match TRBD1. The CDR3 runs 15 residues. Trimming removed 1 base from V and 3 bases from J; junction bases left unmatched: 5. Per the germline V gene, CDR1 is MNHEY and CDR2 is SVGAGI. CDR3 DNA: TGTGCCAGCAGTTACTACCGGACAGGGCTCTACGAGCAGTACTTC. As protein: CASSYYRTGLYEQYF.

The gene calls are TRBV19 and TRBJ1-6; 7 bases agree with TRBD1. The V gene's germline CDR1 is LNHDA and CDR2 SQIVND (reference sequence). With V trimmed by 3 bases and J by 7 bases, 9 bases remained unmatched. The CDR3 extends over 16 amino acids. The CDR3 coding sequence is TGTGCCAGTAGTATGACAGGGCTTGGCGCCAATTCACCCCTCCACTTT. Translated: CASSMTGLGANSPLHF.

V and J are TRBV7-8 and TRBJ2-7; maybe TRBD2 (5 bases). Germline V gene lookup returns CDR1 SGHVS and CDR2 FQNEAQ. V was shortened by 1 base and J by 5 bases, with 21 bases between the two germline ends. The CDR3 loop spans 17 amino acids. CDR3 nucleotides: TGTGCCAGCAGCTTAGTCCGTTGGATTAGCGCGGTACACGAGCAGTACTTC. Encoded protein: CASSLVRWISAVHEQYF.

DNA for the CDR3: TGTGCCAGCGGGACATACTCCAGCGGGACAGGGGAACCCTACGAGCAGTACTTC. Amino acids: CASGTYSSGTGEPYEQYF. V is TRBV27 and J is TRBJ2-7, with 10 bases matching TRBD1. Per germline, CDR1 MNHEY and CDR2 SMNVEV (reference sequence). The CDR3 length is 18 residues. The junction had 18 bases not matched to a gene; V was cut back by 8 bases and J by 2 bases.

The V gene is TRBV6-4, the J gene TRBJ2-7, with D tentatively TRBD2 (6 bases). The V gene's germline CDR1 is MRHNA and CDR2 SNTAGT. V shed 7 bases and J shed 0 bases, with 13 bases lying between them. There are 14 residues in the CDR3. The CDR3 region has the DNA TGTGCCAGCATGAGGGCGGGGTGCTCCTACGAGCAGTACTTC. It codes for CASMRAGCSYEQYF.

CDR3 in DNA: TGTGCCAGCAGTTGCTGGACTAACCGAGGAACCGGGGAGCTGTTTTTT. Translated: CASSCWTNRGTGELFF. The J gene is TRBJ2-2, the V gene TRBV6-5, with D possibly TRBD2 on 6 matching bases. Germline values: CDR1 MNHEY, CDR2 SVGAGI. The CDR3 runs 16 residues. Trimming pared 4 bases from V and 5 bases from J, leaving 17 bases between.

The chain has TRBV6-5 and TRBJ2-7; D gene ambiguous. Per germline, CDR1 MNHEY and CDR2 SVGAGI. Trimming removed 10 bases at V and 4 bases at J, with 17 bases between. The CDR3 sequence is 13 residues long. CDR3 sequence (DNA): TGTGCCACCCAATACCCCTTGAGTTACGAGCAGTACTTC. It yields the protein CATQYPLSYEQYF.

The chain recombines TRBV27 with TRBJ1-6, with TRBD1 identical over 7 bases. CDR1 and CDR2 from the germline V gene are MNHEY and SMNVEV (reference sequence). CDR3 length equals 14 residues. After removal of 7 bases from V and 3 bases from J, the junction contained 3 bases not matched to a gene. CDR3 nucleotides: TGTGCCAGCACCGACAGGGTCTATAATTCACCCCTCCACTTT. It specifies CASTDRVYNSPLHF.

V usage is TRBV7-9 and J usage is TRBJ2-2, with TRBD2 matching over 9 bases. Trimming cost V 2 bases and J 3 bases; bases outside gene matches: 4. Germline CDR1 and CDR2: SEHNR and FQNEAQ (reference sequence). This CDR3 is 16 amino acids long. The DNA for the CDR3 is TGTGCCAGCAGCTTAAGAGCGGGGGGTCACACCGGGGAGCTGTTTTTT. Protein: CASSLRAGGHTGELFF.

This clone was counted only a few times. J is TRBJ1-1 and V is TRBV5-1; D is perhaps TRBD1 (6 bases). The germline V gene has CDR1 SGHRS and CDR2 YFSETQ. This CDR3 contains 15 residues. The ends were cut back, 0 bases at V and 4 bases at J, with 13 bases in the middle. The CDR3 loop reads CASSLVVGGGTEAFF. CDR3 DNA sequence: TGCGCCAGCAGCTTGGTAGTGGGAGGGGGCACTGAAGCTTTCTTT.

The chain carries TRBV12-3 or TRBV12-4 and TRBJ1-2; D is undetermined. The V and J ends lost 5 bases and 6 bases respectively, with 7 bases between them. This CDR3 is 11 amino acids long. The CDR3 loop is CASSRSHGYTF. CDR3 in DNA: TGTGCCAGCAGTCGGAGCCATGGCTACACCTTC.

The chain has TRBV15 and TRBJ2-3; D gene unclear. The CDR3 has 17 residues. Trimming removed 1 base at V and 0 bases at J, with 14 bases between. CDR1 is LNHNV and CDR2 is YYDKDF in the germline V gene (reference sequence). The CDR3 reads CATSRVPELFSTDTQYF. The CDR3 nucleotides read TGTGCCACCAGCAGAGTTCCGGAGCTATTTAGCACAGATACGCAGTATTTT.

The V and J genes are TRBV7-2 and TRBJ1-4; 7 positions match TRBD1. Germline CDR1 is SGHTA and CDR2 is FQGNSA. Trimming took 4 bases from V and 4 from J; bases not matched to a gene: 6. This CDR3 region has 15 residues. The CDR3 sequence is CASSSNRGSNEKLFF. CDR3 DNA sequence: TGTGCCAGCAGCTCGAACAGGGGTAGTAATGAAAAACTGTTTTTT. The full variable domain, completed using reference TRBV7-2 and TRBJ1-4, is GAGVSQSPSNKVTEKGKDVELRCDPISGHTALYWYRQSLGQGLEFLIYFQGNSAPDKSGLPSDRFSAERTGGSVSTLTIQRTQQEDSAVYLCASSSNRGSNEKLFFGSGTQLSVL.

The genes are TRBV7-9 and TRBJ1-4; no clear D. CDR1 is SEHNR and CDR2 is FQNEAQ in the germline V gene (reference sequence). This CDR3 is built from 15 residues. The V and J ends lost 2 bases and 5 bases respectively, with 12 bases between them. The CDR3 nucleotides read TGTGCCAGCAGCTTACTCGCAGGAGGGAATGAAAAACTGTTTTTT. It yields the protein CASSLLAGGNEKLFF. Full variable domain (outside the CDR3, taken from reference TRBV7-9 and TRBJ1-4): DTGVSQNPRHKITKRGQNVTFRCDPISEHNRLYWYRQTLGQGPEFLTYFQNEAQLEKSRLLSDRFSAERPKGSFSTLEIQRTEQGDSAMYLCASSLLAGGNEKLFFGSGTQLSVL.

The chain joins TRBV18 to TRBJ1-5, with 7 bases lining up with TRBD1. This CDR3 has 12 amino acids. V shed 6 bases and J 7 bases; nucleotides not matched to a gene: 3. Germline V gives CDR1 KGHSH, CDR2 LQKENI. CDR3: CASSDRAQPQHF. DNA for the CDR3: TGTGCCAGCTCCGACAGGGCCCAGCCCCAGCATTTT.

CDR3 bases: TGCAGCGTCCTATCAGGGACTGGAAACACCATATATTTT. The encoded protein is CSVLSGTGNTIYF. The genes are TRBV29-1 and TRBJ1-3, with a tentative D call TRBD1 (5 bases). The CDR3 extends over 13 amino acids. V lost 6 bases to trimming and J lost 2 bases, with 11 bases between them. Germline loops: CDR1 SQVTM, CDR2 ANQGSEA.

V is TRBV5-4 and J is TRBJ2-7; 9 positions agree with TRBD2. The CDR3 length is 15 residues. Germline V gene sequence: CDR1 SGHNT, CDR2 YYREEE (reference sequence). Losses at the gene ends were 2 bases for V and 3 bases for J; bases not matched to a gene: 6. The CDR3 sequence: CASSFLAGWVYEQYF. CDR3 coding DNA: TGTGCCAGCAGCTTCCTAGCGGGATGGGTCTACGAGCAGTACTTC. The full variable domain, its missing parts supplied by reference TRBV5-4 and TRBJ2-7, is ETGVTQSPTHLIKTRGQQVTLRCSSQSGHNTVSWYQQALGQGPQFIFQYYREEENGRGNFPPRFSGLQFPNYSSELNVNALELDDSALYLCASSFLAGWVYEQYFGPGTRLTVT.

The CDR3 spells CASMRAPLEANVLTF. DNA for the CDR3: TGTGCCAGCATGAGGGCTCCCTTGGAGGCCAACGTCCTGACTTTC. The V and J genes are TRBV6-5 and TRBJ2-6; D possibly corresponds to TRBD2 (5 bases). The CDR3 has 15 amino acids. Trimming took 7 bases from V and 6 from J, leaving 16 bases between them. Looked up from germline, CDR1 is MNHEY and CDR2 is SVGAGI.